The rows below give T cell receptor beta chains drawn from one sample of a study of blood T cell repertoires in COVID-19. The repertoire was sequenced with immunoSEQ multiplex PCR; TCRdb's copy has only in-frame clones and lacks some. Of approximately 97,000 clones in the sample, approximately 82% were seen once. The sample consisted of peripheral blood. Every receptor here comes from a man in his sixties with active or convalescent COVID-19. CDR3s include the opening cysteine and the closing phenylalanine or tryptophan. The D gene is left open where the match is weak. Rows may omit the clone size; those that give it use once, few, many or a size class.

>TRBV29-1|14|-|TRBJ2-1|once
CSVEGLQNSDEQFF
TGCAGCGTTGAGGGACTTCAAAATAGCGATGAGCAGTTCTTC
>TRBV30|13|-|TRBJ1-5|-
CAWSVGANQPQHF
TGTGCCTGGAGTGTAGGGGCGAATCAGCCCCAGCATTTT
>TRBV5-1|15|-|TRBJ1-1|-
CASSLSTGKRTEAFF
TGCGCCAGCAGCTTGTCAACAGGGAAACGCACTGAAGCTTTCTTT
>TRBV2|16|TRBD2|TRBJ2-7|-
CASSTSLAGLSYEQYF
TGTGCCAGCAGTACATCACTAGCGGGATTATCCTACGAGCAGTACTTC
>TRBV19|17|TRBD1|TRBJ2-6|few
CASLDRGRRAGANVLTF
TGTGCCAGTCTCGACAGGGGGCGAAGAGCTGGGGCCAACGTCCTGACTTTC
>TRBV28|16|TRBD1|TRBJ1-6|-
CASSLSPGQAFQALHF
TGTGCCAGCAGTTTATCCCCGGGACAGGCCTTTCAGGCCCTCCACTTT
>TRBV5-1|17|TRBD1|TRBJ1-3|-
CASSTVTGSDGGNTIYF
TGCGCCAGCAGCACGGTGACAGGGTCTGACGGGGGAAACACCATATATTTT
>TRBV30|15|TRBD2|TRBJ2-3|once
CSVSGLAGTTDTQYF
TGTTCTGTCTCAGGACTAGCGGGTACCACAGATACGCAGTATTTT
>TRBV10-3|15|-|TRBJ1-1|many
CAMYIRVHSNTEAFF
TGTGCCATGTATATCAGGGTCCACTCGAACACTGAAGCTTTCTTT
>TRBV24-1|17|TRBD2|TRBJ2-1|-
CATSDTGRLAGDSEQFF
TGTGCCACCAGTGACACCGGGAGGCTAGCGGGAGACAGTGAGCAGTTCTTC
>TRBV6-5|15|TRBD1|TRBJ2-6|-
CASRTGGTGANVLTF
TGTGCCAGCAGGACAGGGGGTACAGGGGCCAACGTCCTGACTTTC
>TRBV6-1|16|TRBD2|TRBJ2-3|few
CASSATSGRAADTQYF
TGTGCCAGCAGTGCAACTAGCGGGAGGGCCGCAGATACGCAGTATTTT
>TRBV18|15|TRBD1|TRBJ1-4|once
CASSRLQGASEKLFF
TGTGCCAGCTCACGACTGCAGGGGGCGAGTGAAAAACTGTTTTTT
>TRBV6-1|16|-|TRBJ1-5|few
CASSEAARPGNQPQHF
TGTGCCAGCAGTGAAGCGGCCAGGCCCGGCAATCAGCCCCAGCATTTT
>TRBV18|17|-|TRBJ2-6|-
CTSSPSAGNSGANVLTF
TGTACCAGCTCACCTTCGGCGGGGAACTCTGGGGCCAACGTCCTGACTTTC
>TRBV6-4|15|-|TRBJ1-2|-
CASSDSADNLYGYTF
TGTGCCAGCAGTGACTCTGCGGACAACCTCTATGGCTACACCTTC
>TRBV6-5|16|TRBD2|TRBJ2-7|-
CASSFGTSGSSYEQYF
TGTGCCAGCAGTTTTGGGACTAGCGGGAGCTCCTACGAGCAGTACTTC
>TRBV11-2|14|-|TRBJ1-4|-
CASSLAGRNEKLFF
TGTGCCAGCAGCTTAGCAGGGAGGAATGAAAAACTGTTTTTT
>TRBV7-2|13|-|TRBJ2-7|-
CASSLGSYYEQYF
TGTGCCAGCAGCTTAGGTTCCTACTACGAGCAGTACTTC
>TRBV9|14|-|TRBJ2-3|-
CASSGVTRGDTQYF
TGTGCCAGCAGCGGGGTTACCAGGGGAGATACGCAGTATTTT
>TRBV5-1|15|TRBD1|TRBJ2-1|-
CASSPSFRGQNEQFF
TGCGCCAGCAGCCCCTCCTTCAGGGGGCAGAATGAGCAGTTCTTC
>TRBV5-1|13|TRBD1|TRBJ2-1|-
CASSSTGGSEQFF
TGCGCCAGCAGTTCCACAGGGGGCAGTGAGCAGTTCTTC
>TRBV6-5|14|-|TRBJ2-2|-
CASIESPNTGELFF
TGTGCCAGCATCGAAAGCCCTAACACCGGGGAGCTGTTTTTT
>TRBV4-3|13|-|TRBJ2-1|-
CASSQESGNEQFF
TGCGCCAGCAGCCAAGAGTCGGGGAATGAGCAGTTCTTC
>TRBV11-2|15|TRBD2|TRBJ2-1|-
CASSFSSGLSNEQFF
TGTGCCAGCAGCTTTTCTAGCGGTCTCTCCAATGAGCAGTTCTTC
>TRBV10-1|15|TRBD1|TRBJ1-1|many
CASSELGQGATEAFF
TGCGCCAGCAGTGAGTTGGGACAGGGGGCCACTGAAGCTTTCTTT
>TRBV29-1|14|-|TRBJ2-6|-
CSVDGASGANVLTF
TGCAGCGTTGATGGGGCCTCTGGGGCCAACGTCCTGACTTTC
>TRBV19|16|TRBD2|TRBJ2-1|-
CASSPLAGESYNEQFF
TGTGCCAGTAGTCCACTAGCGGGAGAATCCTACAATGAGCAGTTCTTC
>TRBV7-9|16|-|TRBJ2-1|few
CASSSTGGPRYNEQFF
TGTGCCAGCAGCTCGACCGGGGGACCCCGGTACAATGAGCAGTTCTTC
>TRBV30|11|-|TRBJ1-1|many
CAWRTVTEAFF
TGTGCCTGGAGGACAGTAACTGAAGCTTTCTTT
>TRBV6-5|15|TRBD2|TRBJ2-3|-
CASSLSGRSTDTQYF
TGTGCCAGCAGCCTTAGCGGGAGAAGCACAGATACGCAGTATTTT
>TRBV2|15|-|TRBJ2-5|-
CASSVSEATQETQYF
TGTGCCAGCAGTGTGTCAGAAGCGACCCAAGAGACCCAGTACTTC
>TRBV3-1/TRBV3-2|16|-|TRBJ2-1|-
CASSHALTVRANEQFF
TGTGCCAGCAGCCATGCCTTAACGGTGCGGGCCAATGAGCAGTTCTTC
>TRBV19|15|TRBD1|TRBJ2-6|-
CASRDRVSGANVLTF
TGTGCCAGTCGGGACAGGGTCTCTGGGGCCAACGTCCTGACTTTC
>TRBV3-1/TRBV3-2|15|-|TRBJ2-1|-
CASSQRGITMNEQFF
TGTGCCAGCAGCCAAAGAGGGATTACGATGAATGAGCAGTTCTTC
>TRBV28|14|-|TRBJ2-7|-
CASSLQRVTGPQYF
TGTGCCAGCAGTTTACAGCGGGTTACCGGTCCGCAGTACTTC
>TRBV7-8|15|-|TRBJ1-5|-
CASSEDRTSNQPQHF
TGTGCCAGCAGCGAGGACAGAACTAGCAATCAGCCCCAGCATTTT
>TRBV29-1|12|-|TRBJ2-2|-
CSVGQNTGELFF
TGCAGCGTTGGACAGAACACCGGGGAGCTGTTTTTT
>TRBV5-6|14|-|TRBJ2-3|-
CASSLAASSDTQYF
TGTGCCAGCAGCTTGGCGGCTAGCTCAGATACGCAGTATTTT
>TRBV24-1|16|TRBD2|TRBJ2-2|-
CATSDLRLAGTGELFF
TGTGCCACCAGTGATTTGCGCCTAGCGGGCACCGGGGAGCTGTTTTTT
>TRBV30|12|-|TRBJ1-5|-
CAWSVQGQPQHF
TGTGCCTGGAGTGTACAGGGACAGCCCCAGCATTTT
>TRBV5-6|17|TRBD1|TRBJ1-3|-
CASSPPGQGYSGNTIYF
TGTGCCAGCAGCCCCCCGGGACAGGGCTACTCTGGAAACACCATATATTTT
>TRBV18|14|TRBD1|TRBJ1-1|-
CASLGQVANTEAFF
TGTGCCAGCCTTGGACAGGTGGCGAACACTGAAGCTTTCTTT
>TRBV24-1|16|-|TRBJ2-2|-
CATSDLKGPRTGELFF
TGTGCCACCAGTGATTTAAAGGGGCCGAGGACCGGGGAGCTGTTTTTT
>TRBV5-4|16|TRBD2|TRBJ2-3|-
CASSSSTSGRGDTQYF
TGTGCCAGCAGCTCCTCGACTAGCGGGAGGGGGGATACGCAGTATTTT
>TRBV5-1|15|-|TRBJ2-3|-
CASSLVGTAGDTQYF
TGCGCCAGCAGCTTGGTTGGGACTGCCGGAGATACGCAGTATTTT
>TRBV29-1|12|-|TRBJ2-5|-
CSAGTQKETQYF
TGCAGCGCTGGGACTCAAAAAGAGACCCAGTACTTC
>TRBV11-1|14|TRBD1|TRBJ1-6|-
CASSLRTGRSPLHF
TGTGCCAGCAGCTTAAGGACAGGACGTTCACCCCTCCACTTT